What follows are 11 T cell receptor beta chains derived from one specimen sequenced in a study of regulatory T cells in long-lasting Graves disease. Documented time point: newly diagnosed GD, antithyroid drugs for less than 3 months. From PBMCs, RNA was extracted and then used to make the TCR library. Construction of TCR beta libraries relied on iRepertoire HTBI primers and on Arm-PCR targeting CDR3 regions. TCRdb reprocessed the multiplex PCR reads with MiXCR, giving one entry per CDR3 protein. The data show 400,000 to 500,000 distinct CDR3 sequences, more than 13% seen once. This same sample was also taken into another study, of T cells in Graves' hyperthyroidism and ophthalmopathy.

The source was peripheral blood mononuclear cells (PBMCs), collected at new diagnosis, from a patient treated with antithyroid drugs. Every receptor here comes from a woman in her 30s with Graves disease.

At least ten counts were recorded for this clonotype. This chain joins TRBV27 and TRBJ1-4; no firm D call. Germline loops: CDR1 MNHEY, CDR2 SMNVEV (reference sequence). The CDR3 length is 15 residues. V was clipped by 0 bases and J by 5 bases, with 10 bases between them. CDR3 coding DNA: TGTGCCAGCAGTTTATCGGTAGCCCAAAATGAAAAACTGTTTTTT. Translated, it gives CASSLSVAQNEKLFF.

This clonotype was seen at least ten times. The CDR3 loop reads CASSSATQYEQFF. The CDR3 DNA reads as TGTGCCAGCAGCAGCGCAACACAATACGAGCAGTTCTTC. This chain connects TRBV13 to TRBJ2-1; D not resolved. The V end lost 5 bases, the J end lost 10 bases, and 15 bases lay between the germline ends. The CDR3 contains 13 residues. Germline-derived CDR1 and CDR2 are PRHDT and FYEKMQ (reference sequence).

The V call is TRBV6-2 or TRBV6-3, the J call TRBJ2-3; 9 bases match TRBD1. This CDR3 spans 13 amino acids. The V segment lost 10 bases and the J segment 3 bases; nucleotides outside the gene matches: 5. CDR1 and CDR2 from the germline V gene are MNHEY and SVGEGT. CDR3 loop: CATSDRGTDTQYF. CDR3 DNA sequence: TGTGCCACCTCAGACAGGGGGACAGATACGCAGTATTTT.

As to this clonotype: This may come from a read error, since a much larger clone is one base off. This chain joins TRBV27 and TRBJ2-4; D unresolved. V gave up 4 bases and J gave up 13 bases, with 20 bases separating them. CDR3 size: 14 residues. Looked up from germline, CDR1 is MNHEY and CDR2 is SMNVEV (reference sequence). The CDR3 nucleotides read TGTGCCAGCAGTTCTCTGGGCCCTTTAGATGAGCAGTACTTC. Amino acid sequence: CASSSLGPLDEQYF.

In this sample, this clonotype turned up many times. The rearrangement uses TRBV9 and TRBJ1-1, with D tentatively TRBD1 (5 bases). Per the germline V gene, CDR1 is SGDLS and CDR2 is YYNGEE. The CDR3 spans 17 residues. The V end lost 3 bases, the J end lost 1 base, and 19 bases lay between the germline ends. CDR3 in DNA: TGTGCCAGCAGCGAAGCGACAGTCCCGAATCCGAACACTGAAGCTTTCTTT. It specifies CASSEATVPNPNTEAFF.

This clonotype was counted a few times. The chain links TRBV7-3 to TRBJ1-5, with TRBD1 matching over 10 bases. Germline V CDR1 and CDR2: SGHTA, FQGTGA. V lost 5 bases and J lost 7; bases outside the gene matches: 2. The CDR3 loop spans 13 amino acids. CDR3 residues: CASSTGQGQPQHF. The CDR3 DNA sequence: TGTGCCAGCAGCACGGGACAGGGGCAGCCCCAGCATTTT. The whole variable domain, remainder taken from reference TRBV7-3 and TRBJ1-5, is GAGVSQTPSNKVTEKGKYVELRCDPISGHTALYWYRQSLGQGPEFLIYFQGTGAADDSGLPNDRFFAVRPEGSVSTLKIQRTERGDSAVYLCASSTGQGQPQHFGDGTRLSIL.

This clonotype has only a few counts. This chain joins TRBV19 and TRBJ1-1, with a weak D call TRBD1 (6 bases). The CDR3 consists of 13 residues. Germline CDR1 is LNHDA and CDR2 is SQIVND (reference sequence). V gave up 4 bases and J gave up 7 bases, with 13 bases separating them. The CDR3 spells CASSTHDRSEAFF. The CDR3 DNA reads TGTGCCAGTAGTACTCATGACAGGAGTGAAGCTTTCTTT.

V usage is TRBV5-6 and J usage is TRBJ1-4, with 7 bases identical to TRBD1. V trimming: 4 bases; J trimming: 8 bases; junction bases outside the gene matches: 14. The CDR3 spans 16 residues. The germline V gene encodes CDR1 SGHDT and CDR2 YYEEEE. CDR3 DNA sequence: TGTGCCAGCAGCACCAAGAAGGGGGCGCGAGGCGAAAAACTGTTTTTT. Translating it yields CASSTKKGARGEKLFF.

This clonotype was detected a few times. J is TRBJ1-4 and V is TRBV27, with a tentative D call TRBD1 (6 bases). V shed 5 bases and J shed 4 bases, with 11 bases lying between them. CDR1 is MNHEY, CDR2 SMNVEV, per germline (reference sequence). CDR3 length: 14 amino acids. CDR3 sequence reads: CASSQDRYNEKLFF. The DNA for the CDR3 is TGTGCCAGCAGTCAAGACAGGTATAATGAAAAACTGTTTTTT.

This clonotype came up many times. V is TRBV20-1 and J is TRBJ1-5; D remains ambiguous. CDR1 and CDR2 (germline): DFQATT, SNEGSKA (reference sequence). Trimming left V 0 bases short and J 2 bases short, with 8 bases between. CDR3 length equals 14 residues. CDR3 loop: CSARDELGNQPQHF. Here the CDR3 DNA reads TGCAGTGCTAGAGACGAGCTCGGCAATCAGCCCCAGCATTTT.

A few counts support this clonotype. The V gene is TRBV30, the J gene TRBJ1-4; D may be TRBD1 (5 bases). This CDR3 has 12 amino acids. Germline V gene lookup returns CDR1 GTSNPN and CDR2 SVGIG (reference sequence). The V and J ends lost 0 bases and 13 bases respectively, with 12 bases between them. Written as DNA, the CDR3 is TGTGCCTGGAGTGTTGGGGCCCAGGGACTGTTTTTT. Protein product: CAWSVGAQGLFF.